The 32 T cell receptor beta chains listed next were all sequenced from one sample in a study of PD-L1 blockade in urothelial cancer. Time point in this sample: peripheral blood 6 weeks after treatment start. Some clones are missing from TCRdb's copy, which holds only in-frame ones; the method was immunoSEQ multiplex PCR. The sample has over 70,000 clones, roughly 80% seen once. Source: PBMCs, taken around atezolizumab (anti-PD-L1) treatment. Receptors originate from an older man with urothelial cancer.

The sample holds a few counts of this clone. The chain links TRBV7-3 to TRBJ2-1, with TRBD2 matching 12 bases. The V gene end was trimmed by 5 bases and the J gene end by 9 bases; junction bases not matched to a gene: 5. The germline V gene has CDR1 SGHTA and CDR2 FQGTGA. The CDR3 is 14 residues long. CDR3 sequence reads: CASSPSSGGGEQFF. CDR3 nucleotide sequence: TGTGCCAGCAGCCCTTCTAGCGGGGGGGGTGAGCAGTTCTTC. The whole variable domain, remainder taken from reference TRBV7-3 and TRBJ2-1, is GAGVSQTPSNKVTEKGKYVELRCDPISGHTALYWYRQSLGQGPEFLIYFQGTGAADDSGLPNDRFFAVRPEGSVSTLKIQRTERGDSAVYLCASSPSSGGGEQFFGPGTRLTVL.

CDR3 in DNA: TGCGCCAGCAGCCAAGGATGGGGACTAGCGGGAGACGCAGATACGCAGTATTTT. This gives the protein CASSQGWGLAGDADTQYF. This chain joins TRBV4-1 and TRBJ2-3; 14 bases line up with TRBD2. The V gene end was trimmed by 1 base and the J gene end by 4 bases; junction bases not matched to a gene: 7. The CDR3 is made up of 18 amino acids. Per the germline V gene, CDR1 is MGHRA and CDR2 is YSYEKL.

The chain is built from TRBV5-1 and TRBJ1-5; 8 bases align to TRBD1. The CDR3 is 14 residues long. J was trimmed by 5 bases and V by 6 bases; bases with no gene match: 7. Germline CDR1 is SGHRS and CDR2 is YFSETQ. The CDR3 is CASKIGQGDQPQHF. The CDR3 coding sequence is TGCGCCAGCAAGATTGGACAGGGAGATCAGCCCCAGCATTTT.

The chain uses TRBV19 and TRBJ2-5; D is undetermined. The CDR3 has 10 residues. Germline loops: CDR1 LNHDA, CDR2 SQIVND (reference sequence). Trimming left V 9 bases short and J 4 bases short, with 6 bases between. The DNA for the CDR3 is TGTGCCAGGTCGGGAGAGACCCAGTACTTC. It yields the protein CARSGETQYF.

The chain carries TRBV7-2 and TRBJ1-1, with a weak D call TRBD1 (6 bases). V was cut by 2 bases and J by 1 base, with 14 bases left in between. The germline CDR1 and CDR2 sequences are SGHTA and FQGNSA. The CDR3 covers 16 residues. CDR3 nucleotides: TGTGCCAGCAGCTTATATGTGGGGGCGGGGAACACTGAAGCTTTCTTT. It is translated as CASSLYVGAGNTEAFF.

J is TRBJ2-6 and V is TRBV6-1; no definite D call. The CDR3 contains 13 residues. V dropped 6 bases and J dropped 0 bases, with 3 bases sitting between them. Germline V CDR1 and CDR2: MNHNS, SASEGT. The CDR3 DNA follows: TGTGCCAGCAGCTCCTCTGGGGCCAACGTCCTGACTTTC. This gives the protein CASSSSGANVLTF.

J is TRBJ2-2 and V is TRBV7-6; TRBD1 agrees at 10 bases. This CDR3 spans 15 amino acids. Germline CDR1 is SGHVS and CDR2 is FNYEAQ. The trim removed 5 bases at V and 4 bases at J, leaving 4 bases unmatched. CDR3 sequence (DNA): TGTGCCAGCAGCGCCGGACAGGGGGGCACCGGGGAGCTGTTTTTT. This encodes CASSAGQGGTGELFF.

The V call is TRBV2, the J call TRBJ1-5; TRBD1 is a possible D gene (6 bases). Germline V gene sequence: CDR1 SNHLY, CDR2 FYNNEI. This CDR3 has 13 amino acids. With 5 bases removed from V and 11 bases from J, the gap between germline ends came to 16 bases. The CDR3 coding sequence is TGTGCCAGCAGTCCTCTACAGGGAAGATCCCAGCATTTT. Translation gives CASSPLQGRSQHF.

V gene TRBV19 combines with J gene TRBJ2-7; TRBD1 matches at 11 bases. The germline V gene has CDR1 LNHDA and CDR2 SQIVND (reference sequence). V lost 5 bases and J lost 2; bases outside the gene matches: 5. The CDR3 covers 15 residues. The CDR3 sequence is CASSLGQGETYEQYF. DNA of the CDR3: TGTGCCAGTAGTTTGGGACAGGGGGAAACCTACGAGCAGTACTTC.

The V and J genes are TRBV9 and TRBJ1-6; possible D gene TRBD1, 6 bases. Germline V gene sequence: CDR1 SGDLS, CDR2 YYNGEE. The CDR3 runs 17 residues. The V end was cut by 2 bases, the J end by 0 bases, with 12 bases between. DNA for the CDR3: TGTGCCAGCAGCGTCGCTACAGGGCCCTCCTATAATTCACCCCTCCACTTT. Protein product: CASSVATGPSYNSPLHF.

V usage is TRBV30 and J usage is TRBJ2-1; weak D call: TRBD2 (6 bases). V was clipped by 3 bases and J by 7 bases, with 16 bases between them. The CDR3 has 14 amino acids. Germline assignment: CDR1 GTSNPN and CDR2 SVGIG (reference sequence). CDR3 in amino acids: CAWRSPPSVNEQFF. The CDR3 DNA follows: TGTGCCTGGAGAAGTCCCCCTAGCGTAAATGAGCAGTTCTTC. Complete variable domain (other parts from reference TRBV30 and TRBJ2-1): SQTIHQWPATLVQPVGSPLSLECTVEGTSNPNLYWYRQAAGRGLQLLFYSVGIGQISSEVPQNLSASRPQDRQFILSSKKLLLSDSGFYLCAWRSPPSVNEQFFGPGTRLTVL.

Of note for this clone: The sample contains more than one DNA sequence encoding this CDR3. The chain recombines TRBV7-3 with TRBJ1-1; D ambiguous. Per the germline V gene, CDR1 is SGHTA and CDR2 is FQGTGA. The V end lost 5 bases, the J end lost 1 base, and 8 bases lay between the germline ends. This CDR3 is built from 13 residues. CDR3 DNA: TGTGCCAGCAGCGCAACAAGGAACACTGAAGCTTTCTTT. It yields the protein CASSATRNTEAFF.

This clone was counted a single time. The chain links TRBV18 to TRBJ1-1; TRBD1 is a possible D gene (5 bases). This CDR3 is built from 17 residues. Trimming left V 1 base short and J 0 bases short, with 15 bases between. CDR1 is KGHSH, CDR2 LQKENI, per germline. The CDR3 bases are TGTGCCAGCTCACCACTCAGTTTGGGGGGGATGAACACTGAAGCTTTCTTT. Its protein is CASSPLSLGGMNTEAFF.

The rearrangement links TRBV5-8 to TRBJ2-5, with 12 bases matching TRBD2. The CDR3 has 17 residues. J gave up 0 bases and V 5 bases, and 8 bases lay outside the gene matches. CDR1 SGHTS and CDR2 YDEGEE come from the germline V gene. CDR3 DNA sequence: TGTGCCAGCAGTAGCCCTAGCGGGAGGGATGACCAAGAGACCCAGTACTTC. Translating gives CASSSPSGRDDQETQYF. Looking up the rest from reference TRBV5-8 and TRBJ2-5 gives the full variable domain: EAGVTQSPTHLIKTRGQQATLRCSPISGHTSVYWYQQALGLGLQFLLWYDEGEERNRGNFPPRFSGRQFPNYSSELNVNALELEDSALYLCASSSPSGRDDQETQYFGPGTRLLVL.

CDR3 coding DNA: TGTGCCAGCAGCTTGTCGCCACAGAACGGCTACACCTTC. Translation gives CASSLSPQNGYTF. The J gene is TRBJ1-2, the V gene TRBV5-4; D unclear. Germline V gene sequence: CDR1 SGHNT, CDR2 YYREEE (reference sequence). The V end was cut by 1 base, the J end by 8 bases, with 12 bases between. The CDR3 spans 13 residues.

The CDR3 region is CASSFRRNEKLFF. The CDR3 bases are TGTGCCAGCAGTTTCAGGCGAAATGAAAAACTGTTTTTT. The gene calls are TRBV28 and TRBJ1-4; D is uncertain. The length of the CDR3 is 13 residues. The V end lost 3 bases, the J end lost 5 bases, and 7 bases lay between the germline ends. The V gene's germline CDR1 is MDHEN and CDR2 SYDVKM.

This chain connects TRBV7-3 to TRBJ1-1; no clear D gene. CDR1 is SGHTA and CDR2 is FQGTGA in the germline V gene. Trimming stripped 4 bases from V and 3 bases from J, with 12 bases between. The CDR3 contains 14 residues. This chain's CDR3 is CASSSAEADTEAFF. CDR3 nucleotide sequence: TGTGCCAGCAGCTCCGCGGAGGCAGACACTGAAGCTTTCTTT.

This clone came up a few times. The rearrangement links TRBV19 to TRBJ1-1; 10 positions match TRBD1. Per the germline V gene, CDR1 is LNHDA and CDR2 is SQIVND (reference sequence). Losses at the gene ends were 6 bases for V and 5 bases for J; bases not matched to a gene: 12. The CDR3 is 16 residues long. The CDR3 DNA reads as TGTGCCAGTAGGGCGGGACAGGGGCAACCTATTACTGAAGCTTTCTTT. The encoded protein is CASRAGQGQPITEAFF.

The chain uses TRBV19 and TRBJ1-2; TRBD1 aligns across 7 bases. Germline V gene lookup returns CDR1 LNHDA and CDR2 SQIVND (reference sequence). CDR3 size: 14 residues. The V and J ends lost 3 bases and 7 bases, in that order; junction bases with no gene match: 8. The DNA of the CDR3 is TGTGCCAGTAGTATGGCGAAGGGGGCTGGTGGCTACACCTTC. Encoded protein: CASSMAKGAGGYTF.

The chain couples TRBV5-6 to TRBJ2-7; the D is unclear. This CDR3 is 14 amino acids long. V lost 0 bases and J 0 bases, leaving 7 bases between the germline ends. In germline, CDR1 is SGHDT, CDR2 YYEEEE. The CDR3 DNA follows: TGTGCCAGCAGCTTGGCCGGTAGCTCCTACGAGCAGTACTTC. Translating it yields CASSLAGSSYEQYF.

The chain couples TRBV23-1 to TRBJ2-1; no definite D call. TRBV23-1 is an ORF, and what it does is uncertain. The ends were cut back, 11 bases at V and 3 bases at J, with 17 bases in the middle. The CDR3 spans 14 residues. This chain's CDR3 is CAPPLQDVYNEQFF. CDR3 nucleotide sequence: TGCGCCCCACCCCTTCAGGATGTCTACAATGAGCAGTTCTTC.

The chain joins TRBV5-1 to TRBJ2-5; 8 positions match TRBD2. The CDR3 has 16 amino acids. Germline V gene data show CDR1 as SGHRS and CDR2 as YFSETQ. The J segment lost 1 base and the V segment lost 2 bases, leaving 7 bases of the junction unmatched. DNA for the CDR3: TGCGCCAGCAGCTTCGGGGGGGGTGCGGTCCAAGAGACCCAGTACTTC. It yields the protein CASSFGGGAVQETQYF.

The chain joins TRBV5-6 to TRBJ1-2; possibly TRBD1 for D (6 bases). The CDR3 length is 13 residues. Germline V CDR1 and CDR2: SGHDT, YYEEEE. V lost 0 bases to trimming and J lost 6 bases, with 9 bases between them. The CDR3 region has the DNA TGTGCCAGCAGCTTGGACAGGGTCCATGGCTACACCTTC. Amino acids: CASSLDRVHGYTF.

In the case of this clone: This sample also contains other DNA sequences that code for the same CDR3. V gene TRBV6-1 combines with J gene TRBJ1-5; D is unclear. Germline assignment: CDR1 MNHNS and CDR2 SASEGT. CDR3 size: 14 residues. Trimming cost V 3 bases and J 1 base, with 7 bases left between them. CDR3 protein: CASSEAGSNQPQHF. Here the CDR3 DNA reads TGTGCCAGCAGTGAGGCGGGGAGCAATCAGCCCCAGCATTTT.

The V gene is TRBV6-1, the J gene TRBJ2-1, with a tentative D call TRBD1 (6 bases). Germline values: CDR1 MNHNS, CDR2 SASEGT. The CDR3 is 16 residues long. V was cut by 4 bases and J by 0 bases, with 13 bases left in between. This chain's CDR3 is CASSVSRGRSYNEQFF. CDR3 DNA sequence: TGTGCCAGCAGTGTATCCAGGGGCCGCTCCTACAATGAGCAGTTCTTC.

The chain links TRBV11-3 to TRBJ2-5; possible D gene TRBD2, 6 bases. CDR3 length equals 14 residues. Trimming took off 3 bases at V and 7 bases at J, with 15 bases between the two ends. The V gene's germline CDR1 is SGHNT and CDR2 YENEEA. The DNA of the CDR3 is TGTGCCAGCAGCTTCGGGACTTCCCAGGGGACCCAGTACTTC. Translated, it gives CASSFGTSQGTQYF.

The CDR3, as DNA: TGTGCCACCGGTCGGGAATACACCGGGGAGCTGTTTTTT. Translating it yields CATGREYTGELFF. The chain carries TRBV15 and TRBJ2-2; possibly TRBD2 for D (5 bases). The CDR3 length is 13 residues. V was pared by 8 bases and J by 3 bases, with 10 bases between. Germline-derived CDR1 and CDR2 are LNHNV and YYDKDF (reference sequence).

In its sample, this clone was seen once. V is TRBV2 and J is TRBJ2-5; the D gene is possibly TRBD2 (6 bases). The CDR3 length is 13 residues. Germline loops: CDR1 SNHLY, CDR2 FYNNEI. Deletions cut 6 bases from V and 5 bases from J, with 13 bases between. The CDR3: CASRPGDPETQYF. In DNA form, the CDR3 reads TGTGCCAGCAGGCCGGGAGATCCGGAGACCCAGTACTTC.

V gene TRBV4-1 combines with J gene TRBJ1-1; D is ambiguous. V shed 0 bases and J shed 4 bases, with 12 bases lying between them. The CDR3 loop spans 15 amino acids. Germline assignment: CDR1 MGHRA and CDR2 YSYEKL. Here the CDR3 reads CASSQEANEGTEAFF. In nucleotides, the CDR3 is TGCGCCAGCAGCCAAGAGGCAAACGAGGGCACTGAAGCTTTCTTT.

The genes are TRBV27 and TRBJ2-1; TRBD1 agrees at 11 bases. Germline CDR1 is MNHEY and CDR2 is SMNVEV (reference sequence). Trimming at V came to 2 bases and at J to 5 bases, leaving 14 bases not matched to a gene. The CDR3 is 19 residues long. The CDR3 sequence: CASSLLSVGDRGVDNEQFF. The CDR3 DNA reads TGTGCCAGCAGTTTACTCTCGGTTGGGGACAGGGGGGTCGACAATGAGCAGTTCTTC.

The V and J genes are TRBV6-6 and TRBJ2-7; D perhaps matches TRBD1 (8 bases). CDR1 and CDR2 from the germline V gene are MNHNY and SVGAGI (reference sequence). This CDR3 contains 15 residues. V was clipped by 6 bases and J by 5 bases, with 20 bases between them. CDR3 in amino acids: CASSPDGQGGNEQYF. The CDR3 coding sequence is TGTGCCAGCAGCCCAGACGGACAGGGAGGGAACGAGCAGTACTTC.

This clone was observed a handful of times. V and J are TRBV7-2 and TRBJ2-1; D is perhaps TRBD2 (5 bases). Trimming removed 5 bases at V and 5 bases at J, with 16 bases between. The CDR3 totals 15 residues. Germline V gene sequence: CDR1 SGHTA, CDR2 FQGNSA. This CDR3 is CASSEGSGRHNEQFF. The CDR3 region has the DNA TGTGCCAGCAGCGAAGGGAGCGGACGTCACAATGAGCAGTTCTTC.